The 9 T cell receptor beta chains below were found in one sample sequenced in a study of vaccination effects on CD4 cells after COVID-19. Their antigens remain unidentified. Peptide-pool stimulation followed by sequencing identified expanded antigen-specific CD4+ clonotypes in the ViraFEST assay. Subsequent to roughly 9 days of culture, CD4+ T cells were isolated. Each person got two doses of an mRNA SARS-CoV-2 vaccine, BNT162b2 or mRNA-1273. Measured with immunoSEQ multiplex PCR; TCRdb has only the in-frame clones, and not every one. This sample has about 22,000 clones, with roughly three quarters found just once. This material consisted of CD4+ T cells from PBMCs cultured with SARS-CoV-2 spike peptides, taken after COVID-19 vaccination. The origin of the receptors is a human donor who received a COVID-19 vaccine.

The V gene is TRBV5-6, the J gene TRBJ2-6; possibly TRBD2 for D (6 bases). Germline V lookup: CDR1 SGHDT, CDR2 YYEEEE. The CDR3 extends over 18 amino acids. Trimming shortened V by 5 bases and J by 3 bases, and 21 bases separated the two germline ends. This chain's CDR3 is CASRGRLGKDFGANVLTF. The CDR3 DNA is TGTGCCAGCAGGGGACGACTAGGCAAGGATTTTGGGGCCAACGTCCTGACTTTC.

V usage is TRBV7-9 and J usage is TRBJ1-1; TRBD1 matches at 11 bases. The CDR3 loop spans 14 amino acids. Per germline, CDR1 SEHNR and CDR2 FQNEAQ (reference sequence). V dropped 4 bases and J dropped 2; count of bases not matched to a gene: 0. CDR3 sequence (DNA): TGTGCCAGCAGCTGGACAGGGGGCAACACTGAAGCTTTCTTT. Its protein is CASSWTGGNTEAFF.

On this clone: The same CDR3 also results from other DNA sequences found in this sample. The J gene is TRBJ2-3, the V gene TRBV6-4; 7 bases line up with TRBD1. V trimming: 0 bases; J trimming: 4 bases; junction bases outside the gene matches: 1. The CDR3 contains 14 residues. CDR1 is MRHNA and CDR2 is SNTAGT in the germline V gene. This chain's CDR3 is CASSDSQGADTQYF. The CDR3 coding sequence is TGTGCCAGCAGTGACTCCCAGGGGGCAGATACGCAGTATTTT.

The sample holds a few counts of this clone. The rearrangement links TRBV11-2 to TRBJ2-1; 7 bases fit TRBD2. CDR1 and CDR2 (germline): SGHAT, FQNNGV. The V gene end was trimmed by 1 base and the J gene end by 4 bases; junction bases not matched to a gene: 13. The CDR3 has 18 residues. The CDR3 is CASSLGKNSLAVYNEQFF. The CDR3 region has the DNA TGTGCCAGCAGCTTAGGAAAAAATAGCCTAGCGGTTTACAATGAGCAGTTCTTC.

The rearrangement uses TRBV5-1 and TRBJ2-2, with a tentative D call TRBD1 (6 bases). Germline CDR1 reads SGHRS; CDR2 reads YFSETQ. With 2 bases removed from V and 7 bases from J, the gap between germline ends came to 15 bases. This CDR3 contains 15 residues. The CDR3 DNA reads TGCGCCAGCAGCTTTACAGGGATGCAGGGCGGGGAGCTGTTTTTT. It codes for CASSFTGMQGGELFF.

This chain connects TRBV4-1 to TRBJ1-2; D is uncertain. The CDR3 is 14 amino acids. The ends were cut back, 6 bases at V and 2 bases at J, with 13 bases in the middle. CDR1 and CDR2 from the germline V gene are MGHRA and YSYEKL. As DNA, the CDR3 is TGCGCCAGCAGTTCGGTCCTAAGAAACTATGGCTACACCTTC. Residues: CASSSVLRNYGYTF.

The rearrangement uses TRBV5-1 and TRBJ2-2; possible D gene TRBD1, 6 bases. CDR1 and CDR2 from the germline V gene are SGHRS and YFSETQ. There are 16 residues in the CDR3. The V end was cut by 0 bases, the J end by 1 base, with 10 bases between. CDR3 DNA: TGCGCCAGCAGCTTGGGGGCGACAGGGAACACCGGGGAGCTGTTTTTT. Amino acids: CASSLGATGNTGELFF.

The CDR3 sequence is CASSPSSGGGETQYF. DNA for the CDR3: TGTGCCAGCAGCCCATCTAGCGGGGGGGGTGAGACCCAGTACTTC. This chain connects TRBV11-3 to TRBJ2-5; 12 bases map to TRBD2. Unmatched junction bases numbered 6, after V lost 5 bases and J lost 5 bases. CDR3 length: 15 amino acids. The V gene's germline CDR1 is SGHNT and CDR2 YENEEA.

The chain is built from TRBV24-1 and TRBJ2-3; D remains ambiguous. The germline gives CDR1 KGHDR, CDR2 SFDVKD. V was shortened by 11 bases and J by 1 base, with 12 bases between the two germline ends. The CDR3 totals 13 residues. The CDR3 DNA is TGTGCCATCGGTAAGGCCGGCACAGATACGCAGTATTTT. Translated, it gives CAIGKAGTDTQYF.